This T cell receptor beta chain was documented in a study of technical replicates of blood from a few donors. The sample holds one count of this clone. TCRdb's table, derived via immunoSEQ multiplex PCR, lists solely in-frame clones and lacks some. The table has 84,000 or so clones, about 93% seen once. The trim removed 5 bases at V and 2 bases at J, leaving 8 bases unmatched. From germline, CDR1 is SGHVS and CDR2 FQNEAQ. The CDR3 consists of 15 residues. The rearrangement links TRBV7-8 to TRBJ2-7, with TRBD1 identical over 8 bases. The sequence was collected from a human donor in good health. The specimen was T cells isolated from PBMCs. CDR3 sequence reads: CASSLLDRETYEQYF. CDR3 DNA: TGTGCCAGCAGCCTCCTGGACAGGGAAACCTACGAGCAGTACTTC. The full variable domain, completed using reference TRBV7-8 and TRBJ2-7, is GAGVSQSPRYKVAKRGQDVALRCDPISGHVSLFWYQQALGQGPEFLTYFQNEAQLDKSGLPSDRFFAERPEGSVSTLKIQRTQQEDSAVYLCASSLLDRETYEQYFGPGTRLTVT.